A selection of T cell receptor beta chains follows, all from one sample in a study of TIL therapy for anti-PD-1-resistant metastatic lung cancer. Produced via immunoSEQ multiplex PCR; TCRdb's table is partial and in-frame only. The data hold 55,000 to 65,000 clones, with less than 85% observed a single time. The sequencing here drew on blood, taken at baseline. The receptor source for this set is a person aged 25-85 years with non-small cell lung cancer. The CDR3 runs from the conserved cysteine through the conserved F or W. The order of the fields is J gene, clone size, D gene, V gene, CDR3 DNA, CDR3 protein. D genes are given only for firm matches. Size is stated for part of the rows, as once, few or many counts, or as a class when the clone is expanded.

J: TRBJ2-1
size: -
D: -
V: TRBV7-9
DNA: TGTGCCAGCAGCTTAGAGGGTGGAGGGAGTATTGGGAATGAGCAGTTCTTC
CDR3: CASSLEGGGSIGNEQFF

J: TRBJ1-5
size: -
D: -
V: TRBV30
DNA: TGTGCCTGGAGTGTAGGGGGGAGTCAGCCCCAGCATTTT
CDR3: CAWSVGGSQPQHF

J: TRBJ2-5
size: -
D: -
V: TRBV11-2
DNA: TGTGCCAGCAGCGGTCCTCTTATCTACTTC
CDR3: CASSGPLIYF

J: TRBJ2-1
size: -
D: TRBD1
V: TRBV29-1
DNA: TGCAGCGTTGAAGGCAGGGGGTCGGCCTACAATGAGCAGTTCTTC
CDR3: CSVEGRGSAYNEQFF

J: TRBJ2-5
size: -
D: TRBD2
V: TRBV28
DNA: TGTGCCAGCAGGGGACTAGCGGGAGAGACCCAGTACTTC
CDR3: CASRGLAGETQYF

J: TRBJ2-3
size: -
D: -
V: TRBV7-3
DNA: TGTGCCAGCAGCCTTCAACCTCGCACAGATACGCAGTATTTT
CDR3: CASSLQPRTDTQYF

J: TRBJ2-7
size: -
D: -
V: TRBV5-1
DNA: TGCGCCAGCAGCTTGGGTCCGGTCCCCTACGAGCAGTACTTC
CDR3: CASSLGPVPYEQYF

J: TRBJ2-7
size: few
D: TRBD1
V: TRBV28
DNA: TGTGCCAGCTCTCAAGGGGGCAACGAGCAGTACTTC
CDR3: CASSQGGNEQYF

J: TRBJ2-7
size: -
D: -
V: TRBV7-2
DNA: TGTGCCAGCAGTTTTATCCGAGCGGCCGAGCAGTACTTC
CDR3: CASSFIRAAEQYF

J: TRBJ2-6
size: -
D: TRBD1
V: TRBV2
DNA: TGTGCCAGCGTGAGGGACAGGGGGCTACCTGGGGCCAACGTCCTGACTTTC
CDR3: CASVRDRGLPGANVLTF

J: TRBJ2-7
size: few
D: TRBD2
V: TRBV12-5
DNA: TGTGCTAGTGGCAGCGGGCGGGGGGTCTACGAGCAGTACTTC
CDR3: CASGSGRGVYEQYF

J: TRBJ1-2
size: once
D: TRBD1
V: TRBV5-4
DNA: TGTGCCAGCAGCTCTGCGATCCCGGGACAGGGAAACCCTGGCTATGGCTACACCTTC
CDR3: CASSSAIPGQGNPGYGYTF

J: TRBJ1-1
size: -
D: -
V: TRBV5-1
DNA: TGCGCCAGCAGCTCGACAGTGAACACTGAAGCTTTCTTT
CDR3: CASSSTVNTEAFF

J: TRBJ1-1
size: -
D: TRBD1
V: TRBV10-2
DNA: TGCGCCACCCTACGACAGGGGAACACTGAAGCTTTCTTT
CDR3: CATLRQGNTEAFF

J: TRBJ2-7
size: -
D: TRBD1
V: TRBV6-1
DNA: TGTGCCAGCAGTCCAAGACAGGGCCCCTACGAGCAGTACTTC
CDR3: CASSPRQGPYEQYF

J: TRBJ2-1
size: -
D: TRBD1
V: TRBV7-9
DNA: TGTGCCAGCAGCCGGACGGCGCGACAGGGGGGTTGGGGTGAGCAGTTCTTC
CDR3: CASSRTARQGGWGEQFF

J: TRBJ2-2
size: -
D: TRBD2
V: TRBV7-6
DNA: TGTGCCAGCAGCTTAGGACTAGCGGTGAACACCGGGGAGCTGTTTTTT
CDR3: CASSLGLAVNTGELFF

J: TRBJ1-4
size: -
D: -
V: TRBV19
DNA: TGTGCCAGTAGTATAGGAGGGGCCGCAACTAATGAAAAACTGTTTTTT
CDR3: CASSIGGAATNEKLFF

J: TRBJ2-7
size: few
D: -
V: TRBV6-5
DNA: TGTGCCAGCAGACCCGCTGGGGGCACCGAGCAGTACTTC
CDR3: CASRPAGGTEQYF

J: TRBJ2-7
size: -
D: -
V: TRBV15
DNA: TGTGCCACCAGCAGAGACAGGGGCCCCTACGAGCAGTACTTC
CDR3: CATSRDRGPYEQYF

J: TRBJ1-2
size: -
D: -
V: TRBV6-6
DNA: TGTGCCAGCAACACCGGGGTCTACTATGGCTACACCTTC
CDR3: CASNTGVYYGYTF

J: TRBJ2-2
size: -
D: TRBD1
V: TRBV7-6
DNA: TGTGCCAGCAGCCTCGGACAGGGTAATACCGGGGAGCTGTTTTTT
CDR3: CASSLGQGNTGELFF

J: TRBJ2-3
size: -
D: -
V: TRBV7-2
DNA: TGTGCCAGCAGCTTATTACCCCGGGGAGACACAGATACGCAGTATTTT
CDR3: CASSLLPRGDTDTQYF

J: TRBJ2-7
size: -
D: -
V: TRBV6-5
DNA: TGTGCCAGCAGAGTGGACTACGAGCAGTACTTC
CDR3: CASRVDYEQYF

J: TRBJ2-1
size: -
D: -
V: TRBV9
DNA: TGTGCCAGCAGCGTAGGTGCGCAGGCTGGCTACAATGAGCAGTTCTTC
CDR3: CASSVGAQAGYNEQFF

J: TRBJ2-1
size: once
D: TRBD2
V: TRBV6-1
DNA: TGTGCCAGCAGTGAATTCCGGGAGGGCAATGAGCAGTTCTTC
CDR3: CASSEFREGNEQFF

J: TRBJ2-7
size: once
D: TRBD1
V: TRBV4-3
DNA: TGCGCCAGCAGCCAGGACAGGGGCGCCTACGAGCAGTACTTC
CDR3: CASSQDRGAYEQYF

J: TRBJ1-2
size: -
D: TRBD1
V: TRBV13
DNA: TGTGCCAGAGCCCCCACAGGGGACTATGGCTACACCTTC
CDR3: CARAPTGDYGYTF

J: TRBJ2-5
size: -
D: TRBD1
V: TRBV29-1
DNA: TGCAGCGCAACAGGGGGCACGCGGTGGGAGACCCAGTACTTC
CDR3: CSATGGTRWETQYF

J: TRBJ2-1
size: -
D: -
V: TRBV19
DNA: TGTGCCAGTAGTCTGAGCTCCTACAATGAGCAGTTCTTC
CDR3: CASSLSSYNEQFF

J: TRBJ2-7
size: few
D: TRBD2
V: TRBV7-2
DNA: TGTGCCAGCAGCACGTGGGGGACTAGCGGGACTGAGCAGTACTTC
CDR3: CASSTWGTSGTEQYF

J: TRBJ2-5
size: -
D: TRBD1
V: TRBV6-5
DNA: TGTGCCAGCAGTAATACAGGGGTGGGCCAAGAGACCCAGTACTTC
CDR3: CASSNTGVGQETQYF

J: TRBJ2-2
size: -
D: TRBD1
V: TRBV19
DNA: TGTGCCAGTAGTACCTTGGACAGGCGGAACACCGGGGAGCTGTTTTTT
CDR3: CASSTLDRRNTGELFF

J: TRBJ1-3
size: -
D: TRBD1
V: TRBV27
DNA: TGTGCCAGCAGACTACAGGGGACGGGAAACACCATATATTTT
CDR3: CASRLQGTGNTIYF

J: TRBJ1-2
size: -
D: -
V: TRBV30
DNA: TGTGCCTGGAGTATGAGTAATAAGGGGGTTCACTATGGCTACACCTTC
CDR3: CAWSMSNKGVHYGYTF

J: TRBJ2-1
size: -
D: -
V: TRBV7-3
DNA: TGTGCCAGCAGCTCGCTACCGGGAACCTACAATGAGCAGTTCTTC
CDR3: CASSSLPGTYNEQFF